These T cell receptor beta chains were read from a single sample in a study of human T cells and chemical hapten exposure. TCRdb ran MiXCR on the RACE reads and lists one entry per CDR3 protein. Of 40,000 to 45,000 distinct CDR3 sequences listed, 8% to 9% are singletons. The material sequenced was whole blood, taken in connection with sensitization to the hapten diphenylcyclopropenone (DPC). The receptors originated from a middle-aged woman with alopecia areata. Some clones in this sample may be carry-over from other donors' samples. Both conserved end residues are part of each CDR3. The D gene is left open where the match is weak. Some rows have no size entry. The others give once, few or many, or a class for an expanded clone.

cdr3_aa | cdr3_nt | v_call | clone_size | d_call | j_call
CASSYLWDREGGRGNQPQHF | TGTGCCAGCAGTTACCTCTGGGACAGGGAGGGCGGTAGGGGCAATCAGCCCCAGCATTTT | TRBV6-6 | many | TRBD1 | TRBJ1-5
CSVGPETQYF | TGCAGCGTGGGACCGGAGACCCAGTACTTC | TRBV29-1 | . | . | TRBJ2-5
CASSTRRGNTIYF | TGTGCCAGCAGCACGAGGCGTGGAAACACCATATATTTT | TRBV11-3 | many | . | TRBJ1-3
CASSFAVEGNYEQYF | TGCGCCAGCAGCTTTGCAGTGGAGGGTAACTACGAGCAGTACTTC | TRBV5-1 | many | . | TRBJ2-7
CASSLGTGASYEQYF | TGTGCCAGCAGCTTAGGGACAGGGGCCTCCTACGAGCAGTACTTC | TRBV7-8 | few | TRBD1 | TRBJ2-7
CASHAGRRSNEKLFF | TGCGCCAGCCATGCAGGACGACGGTCTAATGAAAAACTGTTTTTT | TRBV10-2 | . | . | TRBJ1-4
CASSFGLELQETQYF | TGTGCCAGCAGTTTCGGGCTAGAGCTCCAAGAGACCCAGTACTTC | TRBV28 | many | . | TRBJ2-5
CASSPLGAGGYNEQFF | TGTGCCAGCAGCCCCCTCGGAGCGGGGGGATACAATGAGCAGTTCTTC | TRBV3-1 | many | TRBD2 | TRBJ2-1
CASSLDFTEAFF | TGTGCCAGCAGCTTAGATTTCACTGAAGCTTTCTTT | TRBV7-9 | many | . | TRBJ1-1
CATSQGWMNTEAFF | TGTGCCACCTCCCAAGGCTGGATGAACACTGAAGCTTTCTTT | TRBV18 | many | . | TRBJ1-1
CASRNSGTVNTEAFF | TGTGCCAGCAGAAACTCCGGGACAGTGAACACTGAAGCTTTCTTT | TRBV5-5 | many | TRBD1 | TRBJ1-1
CASSPRRGSKDTQYF | TGTGCCAGCAGCCCCCGGCGGGGCAGTAAAGATACGCAGTATTTT | TRBV7-9 | many | . | TRBJ2-3
CASSRQGSFGETQYF | TGTGCCAGCAGCCGACAGGGATCTTTCGGAGAGACCCAGTACTTC | TRBV6-6 | many | TRBD1 | TRBJ2-5
CASSPGEAFF | TGTGCCAGCAGTCCGGGTGAAGCTTTCTTT | TRBV6-5 | many | . | TRBJ1-1
CASSQSSGTGSYNEQFF | TGTGCCAGCAGCCAGTCCTCCGGGACAGGGTCCTACAATGAGCAGTTCTTC | TRBV7-8 | many | TRBD1 | TRBJ2-1
CASSSSGGTYNEQFF | TGCGCCAGCAGCTCTAGCGGGGGCACCTACAATGAGCAGTTCTTC | TRBV5-1 | many | TRBD2 | TRBJ2-1
CAWVLNTEAFF | TGTGCCTGGGTCTTGAACACTGAAGCTTTCTTT | TRBV30 | many | . | TRBJ1-1
CSARRGQNNSPLHF | TGCAGTGCTAGAAGGGGACAGAATAATTCACCCCTCCACTTT | TRBV20-1 | many | TRBD1 | TRBJ1-6
CASSIFPTDSNQPQHF | TGTGCCAGCAGCATTTTCCCGACGGATAGCAATCAGCCCCAGCATTTT | TRBV12-3/TRBV12-4 | many | . | TRBJ1-5
CSARTPGQGYEQYF | TGCAGTGCTAGAACTCCGGGACAGGGCTACGAGCAGTACTTC | TRBV20-1 | many | TRBD1 | TRBJ2-7
CASRGGSSTNEKLFF | TGTGCCAGCAGGGGAGGGTCATCAACTAATGAAAAACTGTTTTTT | TRBV28 | . | . | TRBJ1-4
CASSPSGTENGYTF | TGTGCCAGCAGCCCCAGTGGGACAGAAAATGGCTACACCTTC | TRBV7-9 | few | TRBD1 | TRBJ1-2
CASSFTGADTQYF | TGTGCCAGCAGCTTCACAGGGGCAGATACGCAGTATTTT | TRBV5-5 | many | TRBD1 | TRBJ2-3
CASSNRGTSGTDTQYF | TGTGCCAGCAGCAACCGTGGGACTAGCGGCACAGATACGCAGTATTTT | TRBV5-4 | few | TRBD2 | TRBJ2-3
CASRPQGSYEQYF | TGTGCCAGCAGACCCCAGGGGTCCTACGAGCAGTACTTC | TRBV6-6 | many | . | TRBJ2-7
CASRPATGDTQYF | TGTGCCAGCAGGCCCGCGACCGGAGATACGCAGTATTTT | TRBV12-3/TRBV12-4 | . | . | TRBJ2-3
CASLNGGPPGELFF | TGTGCCAGCCTTAACGGCGGCCCTCCGGGGGAGCTGTTTTTT | TRBV28 | few | . | TRBJ2-2
CASSVRDYFVNEQFF | TGTGCCAGCAGCGTCCGGGACTATTTCGTCAATGAGCAGTTCTTC | TRBV9 | many | TRBD2 | TRBJ2-1
CASSYGQGNYEQYF | TGTGCCAGCAGCTACGGACAGGGGAACTACGAGCAGTACTTC | TRBV3-1 | many | TRBD1 | TRBJ2-7
CASSFPGARTEQYF | TGTGCCAGCAGCTTTCCGGGTGCCAGAACCGAGCAGTACTTC | TRBV7-9 | many | . | TRBJ2-7